This T cell receptor beta chain was sequenced during a study of cytomegalovirus exposure and HLA in healthy donors. This clone was counted between two and nine times. Germline V CDR1 and CDR2: MNHEY, SVGAGI. CDR3 length: 14 residues. V gave up 5 bases and J gave up 7 bases; unmatched junction bases: 8. The PCR ran on 60 Vbeta and 13 Jbeta primers. This table comes from immunoSEQ multiplex PCR, and its TCRdb copy is limited to in-frame clones, with some not included. The sample contains roughly 180,000 clones, 76% of which appear only once. This sequence joins TRBV6-5 and TRBJ1-1, with 9 bases that match TRBD1. The receptor comes from a man aged 18 to 30 in good health and CMV-seronegative. The specimen sequenced was PBMCs. CDR3 bases: TGTGCCAGCAGTCCACAGGGACAGGGTCATGAAGCTTTCTTT. Protein sequence: CASSPQGQGHEAFF.